The 10 T cell receptor beta chains in this list originate from one sample, sequenced in a study of blood T cell repertoires in COVID-19. The method was immunoSEQ multiplex PCR; TCRdb's version includes in-frame clones alone and lacks a portion of them. This table has 100,000 or so clones, about 92% appearing once. The specimen sequenced was peripheral blood. All receptors come from a man in his forties or fifties with active COVID-19.

The chain uses TRBV24-1 and TRBJ2-1; a weak D match, TRBD2 (7 bases). Trimming took 4 bases from V and 8 from J, leaving 20 bases between them. The germline CDR1 and CDR2 sequences are KGHDR and SFDVKD. This CDR3 comprises 16 residues. As DNA, the CDR3 is TGTGCCACCAGTGAGCCGCCGGGGAGGGGGTTGGATGAGCAGTTCTTC. Translated, it gives CATSEPPGRGLDEQFF.

The chain combines TRBV5-1 with TRBJ2-2; 11 nucleotides align to TRBD1. CDR1 SGHRS and CDR2 YFSETQ come from the germline V gene. CDR3 size: 16 residues. The J segment lost 4 bases and the V segment lost 4 bases, leaving 6 bases of the junction unmatched. In nucleotides, the CDR3 is TGCGCCAGCAGCCCGTGGACAGGGGGCCTCACCGGGGAGCTGTTTTTT. Translated, it gives CASSPWTGGLTGELFF.

This clone showed up just once. The chain combines TRBV29-1 with TRBJ1-1; a weak D match, TRBD1 (5 bases). V was shortened by 7 bases and J by 7 bases, with 10 bases between the two germline ends. In germline, CDR1 is SQVTM, CDR2 ANQGSEA. This CDR3 region has 10 residues. CDR3 in amino acids: CSGGGGEAFF. The CDR3 DNA follows: TGCAGCGGGGGCGGCGGTGAAGCTTTCTTT.

The sample holds one count of this clone. CDR3 loop: CASSLAPRNSPLHF. CDR3 sequence (DNA): TGTGCCAGCAGCTTAGCGCCGAGGAATTCACCCCTCCACTTT. This chain uses TRBV7-9 with TRBJ1-6; D remains unclear. V was pared by 0 bases and J by 7 bases, with 7 bases between. This CDR3 is 14 amino acids long. Germline V gene sequence: CDR1 SEHNR, CDR2 FQNEAQ (reference sequence).

CDR3 in amino acids: CASAAGQGETQYF. The DNA for the CDR3 is TGCGCCAGCGCCGCGGGACAGGGGGAGACCCAGTACTTC. The chain combines TRBV10-1 with TRBJ2-5, with 10 bases fitting TRBD1. This CDR3 is 13 amino acids long. After removal of 8 bases from V and 5 bases from J, the junction contained 5 bases not matched to a gene. Germline CDR1 reads WNHNN; CDR2 reads SYGVQD (reference sequence).

The chain combines TRBV6-5 with TRBJ1-6; 7 nucleotides match TRBD1. The ends lost 8 bases at V and 8 bases at J; junction bases unmatched: 6. Germline V gene data show CDR1 as MNHEY and CDR2 as SVGAGI. This CDR3 spans 13 amino acids. CDR3 sequence reads: CASGDSFYSPLHF. For the CDR3, the DNA is TGTGCCAGCGGGGACAGTTTTTATTCACCCCTCCACTTT.

The V call is TRBV2, the J call TRBJ1-4; 9 positions agree with TRBD1. The germline V gene encodes CDR1 SNHLY and CDR2 FYNNEI. This CDR3 comprises 15 residues. The ends lost 2 bases at V and 8 bases at J; junction bases unmatched: 6. CDR3 residues: CASSERGTGPEKLFF. The CDR3 DNA sequence: TGTGCCAGCAGTGAAAGGGGGACAGGGCCCGAAAAACTGTTTTTT.

This rearrangement joins TRBV5-4 to TRBJ2-3; unclear D gene. Germline CDR1 SGHNT, CDR2 YYREEE (reference sequence). V was cut by 6 bases and J by 0 bases, with 17 bases left in between. The CDR3 totals 16 residues. CDR3 nucleotides: TGTGCCAGCACCTCCTCGACTGGATCTAGCACAGATACGCAGTATTTT. Translating gives CASTSSTGSSTDTQYF.

The chain uses TRBV4-1 and TRBJ2-7, with D possibly matching TRBD1 (6 bases). This CDR3 has 14 amino acids. Germline CDR1 reads MGHRA; CDR2 reads YSYEKL. Trimming left V 1 base short and J 5 bases short, with 12 bases between. CDR3 nucleotides: TGCGCCAGCAGCCAAGGGCAGGGGTTCGACGAGCAGTACTTC. It yields the protein CASSQGQGFDEQYF.

The chain links TRBV5-4 to TRBJ2-5; 14 nucleotides line up with TRBD2. V trimming: 2 bases; J trimming: 2 bases; junction bases outside the gene matches: 11. The CDR3 is made up of 19 amino acids. CDR1 and CDR2 (germline): SGHNT, YYREEE (reference sequence). CDR3 loop: CASSFLTRTSGRKQETQYF. CDR3 bases: TGTGCCAGCAGCTTCCTGACGAGGACTAGCGGGAGGAAACAAGAGACCCAGTACTTC.